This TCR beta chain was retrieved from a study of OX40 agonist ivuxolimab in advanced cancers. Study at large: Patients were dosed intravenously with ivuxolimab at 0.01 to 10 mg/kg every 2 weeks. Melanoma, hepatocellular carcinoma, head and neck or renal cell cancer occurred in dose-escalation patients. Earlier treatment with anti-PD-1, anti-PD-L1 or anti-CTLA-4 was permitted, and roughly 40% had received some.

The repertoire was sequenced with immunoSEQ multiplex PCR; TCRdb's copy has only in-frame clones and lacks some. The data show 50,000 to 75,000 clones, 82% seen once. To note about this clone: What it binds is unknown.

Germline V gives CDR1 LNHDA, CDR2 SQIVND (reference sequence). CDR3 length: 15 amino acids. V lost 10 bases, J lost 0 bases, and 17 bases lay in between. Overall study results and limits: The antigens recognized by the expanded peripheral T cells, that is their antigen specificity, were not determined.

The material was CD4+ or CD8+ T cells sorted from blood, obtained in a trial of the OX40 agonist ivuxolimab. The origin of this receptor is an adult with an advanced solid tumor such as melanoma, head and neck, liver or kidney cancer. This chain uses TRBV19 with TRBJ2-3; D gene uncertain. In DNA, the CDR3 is TGTGCCACCACGCCCATTTTTGGTAGCACAGATACGCAGTATTTT. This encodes CATTPIFGSTDTQYF.